This TCR beta chain was sequenced for a study of blood T cell repertoires in COVID-19. Study-level background: Samples of COVID-19 (acute and convalescent) were obtained from the United States, Italy and Spain. The analysed material was cDNA or gDNA that came from T cells, B-cell-depleted T cells, or PBMCs.

Germline values: CDR1 MNHEY, CDR2 SMNVEV (reference sequence). The V and J ends lost 5 bases and 9 bases, in that order; junction bases with no gene match: 5. The CDR3 contains 12 residues. As processed by the authors: Scientists estimated how many nucleated cells there were by amplifying reference gene primers. Some clones are missing from TCRdb's copy, which holds only in-frame ones; the method was immunoSEQ multiplex PCR. That table furnishes V, J and clone size, whereas the DNA furnished D and trimming. The sample carries about 190,000 clones, over 75% recorded once. The chain joins TRBV27 to TRBJ2-3; 7 bases align to TRBD2. The TCR was taken from a woman in her 40s who had recovered from COVID-19. The sample was peripheral blood. This CDR3 is CASSNGGLTQYF. The CDR3 bases are TGTGCCAGCAGTAACGGGGGGTTGACGCAGTATTTT.